This passage covers 15 T cell receptor beta chains from one sample sequenced in a study of shared clonotypes between healthy human individuals. Clones were read by immunoSEQ multiplex PCR, and TCRdb kept only the in-frame ones, dropping some. The table includes about 460,000 clones, roughly three quarters detected once. Material for sequencing was PBMCs. Every receptor here comes from a woman between 40 and 50 years old in good health. Some clones in this sample may be carry-over from other donors' samples.

The chain links TRBV5-4 to TRBJ2-5, with D perhaps matching TRBD2 (6 bases). Trimming took off 4 bases at V and 2 bases at J, with 6 bases between the two ends. In germline, CDR1 is SGHNT, CDR2 YYREEE (reference sequence). The CDR3 is 12 amino acids. CDR3 region: CASSREQETQYF. The CDR3 DNA reads TGTGCCAGCAGCCGGGAGCAAGAGACCCAGTACTTC.

This clone was observed a handful of times. The chain uses TRBV6-5 and TRBJ1-1, with D maybe TRBD1 (6 bases). The CDR3 runs 13 residues. Germline V lookup: CDR1 MNHEY, CDR2 SVGAGI. The V end lost 6 bases, the J end lost 1 base, and 9 bases lay between the germline ends. CDR3 loop: CASSAGANTEAFF. CDR3 DNA: TGTGCCAGCAGCGCAGGGGCGAACACTGAAGCTTTCTTT.

The chain links TRBV18 to TRBJ1-5, with a possible D match to TRBD1 (5 bases). V lost 4 bases, J lost 3 bases, and 13 bases lay in between. Germline CDR1 reads KGHSH; CDR2 reads LQKENI. The CDR3 spans 15 residues. The CDR3 loop reads CASSRAGLNNQPQHF. CDR3 bases: TGTGCCAGCTCACGCGCGGGGCTAAACAATCAGCCCCAGCATTTT.

The chain joins TRBV6-5 to TRBJ1-1; weak D call: TRBD1 (5 bases). V lost 5 bases and J 3 bases, leaving 10 bases between the germline ends. The germline V gene has CDR1 MNHEY and CDR2 SVGAGI. CDR3 length equals 13 residues. The CDR3 reads CASSRQTYTEAFF. The CDR3 DNA follows: TGTGCCAGCAGTAGACAGACCTACACTGAAGCTTTCTTT.

J is TRBJ2-2 and V is TRBV7-2; maybe TRBD2 (5 bases). This CDR3 has 15 amino acids. V lost 5 bases to trimming and J lost 6 bases, with 16 bases between them. Germline V lookup: CDR1 SGHTA, CDR2 FQGNSA. CDR3 bases: TGTGCCAGCAGCCCCCGGACTTCGTACCCCGGGGAGCTGTTTTTT. This sequence encodes CASSPRTSYPGELFF. Looking up the rest from reference TRBV7-2 and TRBJ2-2 gives the full variable domain: GAGVSQSPSNKVTEKGKDVELRCDPISGHTALYWYRQSLGQGLEFLIYFQGNSAPDKSGLPSDRFSAERTGGSVSTLTIQRTQQEDSAVYLCASSPRTSYPGELFFGEGSRLTVL.

This clone was seen repeatedly, ten times or more. The V and J genes are TRBV7-3 and TRBJ2-5; 11 nucleotides align to TRBD2. The length of the CDR3 is 14 residues. Germline CDR1 SGHTA, CDR2 FQGTGA. The trim removed 5 bases at V and 4 bases at J, leaving 3 bases unmatched. In nucleotides, the CDR3 is TGTGCCAGCAGCCCCGGGACTAGCGGAGAGACCCAGTACTTC. This sequence encodes CASSPGTSGETQYF. The whole variable domain, remainder taken from reference TRBV7-3 and TRBJ2-5, is GAGVSQTPSNKVTEKGKYVELRCDPISGHTALYWYRQSLGQGPEFLIYFQGTGAADDSGLPNDRFFAVRPEGSVSTLKIQRTERGDSAVYLCASSPGTSGETQYFGPGTRLLVL.

This chain links TRBV28 with TRBJ1-5, with D uncertain. Trimming took 6 bases from V and 7 from J, leaving 10 bases between them. This CDR3 is built from 12 residues. The germline CDR1 and CDR2 sequences are MDHEN and SYDVKM. This CDR3 reads CASSSPKQPQHF. CDR3 in DNA: TGTGCCAGCAGCTCGCCGAAACAGCCCCAGCATTTT.

The V call is TRBV28, the J call TRBJ1-4, with D unclear. Between the trimmed V and J ends, which lost 2 bases and 0 bases, there was a span of 7 bases. Looked up from germline, CDR1 is MDHEN and CDR2 is SYDVKM. The CDR3 contains 15 residues. CDR3 residues: CASSLAGTTNEKLFF. CDR3 nucleotides: TGTGCCAGCAGTTTAGCCGGAACAACTAATGAAAAACTGTTTTTT.

This clone was counted ten times or more. The sample holds other DNA sequences that translate to the same CDR3. The gene calls are TRBV15 and TRBJ2-5; D may correspond to TRBD1 or TRBD2 (6 bases each). The CDR3 totals 15 residues. V was trimmed by 3 bases and J by 4 bases, leaving 15 bases between them. Germline assignment: CDR1 LNHNV and CDR2 YYDKDF (reference sequence). CDR3 DNA: TGTGCCACCAGCAGTCTTAGCAGGGGAGGAGAGACCCAGTACTTC. Protein product: CATSSLSRGGETQYF.

The chain couples TRBV7-2 to TRBJ2-2, with unresolved D. The ends were cut back, 5 bases at V and 0 bases at J, with 13 bases in the middle. CDR1 SGHTA and CDR2 FQGNSA come from the germline V gene. This CDR3 contains 16 residues. In DNA, the CDR3 is TGTGCCAGCAGCCTACGGGCCAGCCCGAACACCGGGGAGCTGTTTTTT. Its translation: CASSLRASPNTGELFF.

The rearrangement uses TRBV7-2 and TRBJ1-2, with D tentatively TRBD1 (6 bases). Germline CDR1 SGHTA, CDR2 FQGNSA. The V end lost 5 bases, the J end lost 7 bases, and 20 bases lay between the germline ends. The CDR3 loop spans 15 amino acids. CDR3 nucleotide sequence: TGTGCCAGCAGCCCAAACCCCACAGGGAGTGGTGGCTACACCTTC. This encodes CASSPNPTGSGGYTF.

The chain combines TRBV28 with TRBJ1-3; D is unclear. Germline assignment: CDR1 MDHEN and CDR2 SYDVKM. CDR3 length equals 14 residues. V gave up 2 bases and J gave up 0 bases, with 5 bases separating them. The CDR3 DNA follows: TGTGCCAGCAGTTTAAGGCACTCTGGAAACACCATATATTTT. Protein: CASSLRHSGNTIYF.

This chain uses TRBV5-4 with TRBJ1-2, with D uncertain. Germline-derived CDR1 and CDR2 are SGHNT and YYREEE (reference sequence). V lost 4 bases and J 0 bases, leaving 7 bases between the germline ends. CDR3 length: 13 amino acids. The CDR3 nucleotides read TGTGCCAGCAGCCCGGAGACTAACTATGGCTACACCTTC. It codes for CASSPETNYGYTF.

The V call is TRBV10-3, the J call TRBJ2-3, with 7 bases identical to TRBD1. The junction had 8 bases not matched to a gene; V was cut back by 10 bases and J by 4 bases. The CDR3 length is 13 residues. Germline assignment: CDR1 ENHRY and CDR2 SYGVKD. The CDR3 reads CATLTGSSDTQYF. CDR3 nucleotides: TGTGCCACCCTGACAGGGTCCTCAGATACGCAGTATTTT.

The chain is built from TRBV28 and TRBJ1-1, with D maybe TRBD1 (5 bases). Per germline, CDR1 MDHEN and CDR2 SYDVKM. The V end lost 3 bases, the J end lost 0 bases, and 11 bases lay between the germline ends. This CDR3 comprises 15 residues. CDR3 amino acids: CASSFMTAVNTEAFF. CDR3 nucleotides: TGTGCCAGCAGTTTCATGACAGCGGTGAACACTGAAGCTTTCTTT.